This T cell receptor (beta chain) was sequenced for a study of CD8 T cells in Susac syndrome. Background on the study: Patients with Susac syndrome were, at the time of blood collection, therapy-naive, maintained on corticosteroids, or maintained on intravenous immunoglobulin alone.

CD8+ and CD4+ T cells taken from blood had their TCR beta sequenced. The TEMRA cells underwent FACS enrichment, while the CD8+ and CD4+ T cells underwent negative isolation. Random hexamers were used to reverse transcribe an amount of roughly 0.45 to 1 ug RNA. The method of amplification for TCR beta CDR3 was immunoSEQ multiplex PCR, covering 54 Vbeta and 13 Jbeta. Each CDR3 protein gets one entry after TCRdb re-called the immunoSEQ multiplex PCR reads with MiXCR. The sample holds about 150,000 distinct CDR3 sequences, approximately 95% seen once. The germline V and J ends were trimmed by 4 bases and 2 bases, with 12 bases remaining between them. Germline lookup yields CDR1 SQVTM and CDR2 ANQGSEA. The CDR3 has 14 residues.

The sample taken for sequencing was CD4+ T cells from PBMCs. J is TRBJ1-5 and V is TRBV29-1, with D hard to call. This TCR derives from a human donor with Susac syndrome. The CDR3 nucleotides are TGCAGCGTTGGTGTGTCCGGGGGCAATCAGCCCCAGCATTTT. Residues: CSVGVSGGNQPQHF.